This TCR beta chain was sequenced for a study of T cells after yellow fever vaccination. Researchers made TCR cDNA using 5'RACE template switching, and this step added a universal primer site and UMIs. One entry per CDR3 protein results from TCRdb running MiXCR on the 5' RACE reads. The table records about 180,000 distinct CDR3 sequences, 5.5% to 8% of them present only once. Study observations and caveats: The appearance of a small share of clonotypes in both CD4 and CD8 compartments was observed. When the response was secondary, it was weaker but reached its peak faster, day 5 versus 15. Most primary-vaccination clones reappeared after the booster (more than 95% CD4, approximately 88% CD8).

Of note for this clonotype: Its matching antigen is unknown.

The CDR3 length is 12 residues. The V and J ends lost 6 bases and 8 bases, in that order; junction bases with no gene match: 5. Germline assignment: CDR1 DFQATT and CDR2 SNEGSKA (reference sequence). This specimen was CD4+ T cells sorted from PBMCs, taken on the day of the first yellow fever vaccination. This sequence joins TRBV20-1 and TRBJ2-1; TRBD1 agrees at 9 bases. The sequence was obtained from a man aged 18 to 29 who received the YFV17D yellow fever vaccine. The CDR3 region has the DNA TGCAGTGCCCGACAGGGGGTGGATGAGCAGTTCTTC. Translating gives CSARQGVDEQFF.